Listed below are T cell receptor beta chains from one sample, sequenced in a study of blood T cell repertoires in COVID-19. The table came from immunoSEQ multiplex PCR; TCRdb's copy has only in-frame clones and leaves some out. The data show more than 100,000 clones, 81% seen once. The sequenced sample was peripheral blood. The receptors were gathered from a woman aged 60-75 years with active or convalescent COVID-19. Both conserved end residues are part of each CDR3. Each record gives: clone size, D gene, V gene, J gene, CDR3 DNA, CDR3 protein. D genes are given only for firm matches. Clone size is given for some rows only: seen once, a few or many times, or a class if the clone is expanded.

-,-,TRBV4-3,TRBJ2-2,TGCGCCAGCAGCCAAGATTTCTCGGGCACCGGGGAGCTGTTTTTT,CASSQDFSGTGELFF
-,TRBD1,TRBV28,TRBJ2-7,TGTGCCAGCAGTTTACTGGGACAGGGGGCCGGTGAGCAGTACTTC,CASSLLGQGAGEQYF
-,TRBD1,TRBV7-2,TRBJ1-1,TGTGCCAGCAGCTTGACAGGGGGCAAGAACACTGAAGCTTTCTTT,CASSLTGGKNTEAFF
-,-,TRBV6-5,TRBJ1-6,TGTGCCAGCAGCTCCGAGGGTCCTACTAATTCACCCCTCCACTTT,CASSSEGPTNSPLHF
-,-,TRBV7-2,TRBJ2-5,TGTGCCAGCAGCACGCGAACCGGGACACTTCAAGAGACCCAGTACTTC,CASSTRTGTLQETQYF
-,-,TRBV11-2,TRBJ1-1,TGTGCCAGCAGCTTAGTTGATGGGGCTCTCTTT,CASSLVDGALF
-,TRBD1,TRBV25-1,TRBJ1-6,TGTGCCAGCAGTGAGACAGGGGCGCATTCACCCCTCCACTTT,CASSETGAHSPLHF
-,-,TRBV6-5,TRBJ2-7,TGTGCCAGCAGTTACTCAGCGAGCGGAGGCGCGTACGAGCAGTACTTC,CASSYSASGGAYEQYF
-,TRBD1,TRBV27,TRBJ1-2,TGTGCCAGCAGCGACAGGGGAAGCGGCTACACCTTC,CASSDRGSGYTF
few,TRBD2,TRBV5-1,TRBJ2-3,TGCGCCAGCAGCTACGGCGGGGGGAGGGATACGCAGTATTTT,CASSYGGGRDTQYF
-,TRBD2,TRBV5-1,TRBJ2-5,TGCGCCAGCAGCTCCGGGACTATTCGGCAAGAGACCCAGTACTTC,CASSSGTIRQETQYF
-,TRBD1,TRBV7-9,TRBJ1-3,TGTGCCAGCAGCGCTTACAGGGGCTCTGGAAACACCATATATTTT,CASSAYRGSGNTIYF
-,TRBD2,TRBV6-5,TRBJ2-2,TGTGCCAGCAGTTCTATAGCGGGAACCACCGGGGAGCTGTTTTTT,CASSSIAGTTGELFF
-,TRBD2,TRBV14,TRBJ2-3,TGTGCCAGCAGCCACTTGCGCGGGGGGTTCACAGATACGCAGTATTTT,CASSHLRGGFTDTQYF
-,-,TRBV4-3,TRBJ2-5,TGCGCCAGCAGCCAAGAAATCCCCCGGTGGAGTCAAGAGACCCAGTACTTC,CASSQEIPRWSQETQYF
-,TRBD1,TRBV5-1,TRBJ1-1,TGCGCCAGCGGAACAGGGGGGGCTGAAGCTTTCTTT,CASGTGGAEAFF
few,-,TRBV28,TRBJ1-4,TGTGCCAGGGGGAAAAGGAGGAATGAAAAACTGTTTTTT,CARGKRRNEKLFF
-,TRBD1,TRBV4-2,TRBJ1-6,TGTGCCAGCAGCCAAGAAGGGGGCAGGAATAATTCACCCCTCCACTTT,CASSQEGGRNNSPLHF
-,-,TRBV7-9,TRBJ2-1,TGTGCCAGCAGCTTAGCGCTTGGGCCCGGTCAATACAATGAGCAGTTCTTC,CASSLALGPGQYNEQFF
-,-,TRBV7-6,TRBJ1-4,TGTGCCAGCAGCTCCGGACAGACGGGACGTGGAAAACTGTTTTTT,CASSSGQTGRGKLFF
-,TRBD1,TRBV4-1,TRBJ2-3,TGCGCCAGCAGCCAGGGACAGGGGGCATACGATACGCAGTATTTT,CASSQGQGAYDTQYF
-,-,TRBV30,TRBJ1-2,TGTGCCTGGACCACAGGGAACTATGGCTACACCTTC,CAWTTGNYGYTF
-,TRBD2,TRBV27,TRBJ2-3,TGTGCCAGCAGTTTATGGGCGACTAGCGGGAAGGCAGATACGCAGTATTTT,CASSLWATSGKADTQYF
-,TRBD1,TRBV5-1,TRBJ1-1,TGCGCCAGCAGCTTGGACGCAGGGGGCAGTGAAGCTTTCTTT,CASSLDAGGSEAFF
-,-,TRBV18,TRBJ2-2,TGTGCCAGCTCACCACTCCGCGGTTCGAACACCGGGGAGCTGTTTTTT,CASSPLRGSNTGELFF
-,-,TRBV6-5,TRBJ2-1,TGTGCCAGCCATGATGATCGGGATGGTGAGCAGTTCTTC,CASHDDRDGEQFF
-,TRBD2,TRBV7-2,TRBJ2-1,TGTGCCAGCAGCTTAGTACTAGCGATCAATGAGCAGTTCTTC,CASSLVLAINEQFF
once,TRBD1,TRBV6-5,TRBJ1-4,TGTGCCAGCAGTTACTCCACAGGGGGCCGAGGGGAAAAACTGTTTTTT,CASSYSTGGRGEKLFF
-,-,TRBV30,TRBJ2-2,TGTGCCTGGACTAGTACCTCGGCCGGGGAGCTGTTTTTT,CAWTSTSAGELFF
few,TRBD1,TRBV28,TRBJ2-1,TGTGCCAGCAATGGGGACAGTACAATAAGGGATGAGCAGTTCTTC,CASNGDSTIRDEQFF
-,-,TRBV7-2,TRBJ2-7,TGTGCCAGCAGCTTAGGGCGGGACTACGAGCAGTACTTC,CASSLGRDYEQYF
-,-,TRBV6-6,TRBJ2-7,TGTGCCAGCACTAGCGCATACTACGAGCAGTACTTC,CASTSAYYEQYF
once,-,TRBV19,TRBJ2-2,TGTGCCAGTAGGCCGGGACTTCTTAACACCGGGGAGCTGTTTTTT,CASRPGLLNTGELFF
-,-,TRBV11-2,TRBJ1-1,TGTGCCAGCAGCTGGACACCTATGAACACTGAAGCTTTCTTT,CASSWTPMNTEAFF
-,-,TRBV10-1,TRBJ2-7,TGCGCCAGCAGTGAGAATTGGTCTCGCCCTAACTACGAGCAGTACTTC,CASSENWSRPNYEQYF
-,-,TRBV5-4,TRBJ2-3,TGTGCCAGCAGCTTGGACTCTTATACGCAGTATTTT,CASSLDSYTQYF
-,TRBD1,TRBV5-5,TRBJ1-4,TGTGCCAGCAGCTTCACTCGGGACAGCATAGGCAGGAATGAAAAACTGTTTTTT,CASSFTRDSIGRNEKLFF
-,-,TRBV19,TRBJ1-4,TGTGCCAGTCAAGTGGGGCGCGGATTCACAACTAATGAAAAACTGTTTTTT,CASQVGRGFTTNEKLFF
-,TRBD1,TRBV5-1,TRBJ2-1,TGCGCCAGCAGCGAACTGGGACAGGAGGTTTTAGATGAGCAGTTCTTC,CASSELGQEVLDEQFF
-,-,TRBV6-1,TRBJ1-5,TGTGCCAGCAGTGAAGCGGTACAGAATCAGCCCCAGCATTTT,CASSEAVQNQPQHF
once,-,TRBV6-5,TRBJ2-2,TGTGCCAGCAGTTACTTTTCAGGAGGGGAGCTGTTTTTT,CASSYFSGGELFF
-,TRBD1,TRBV30,TRBJ2-5,TGTGCCTGGAGTCTAGGGGGCGCGGGAGAGACCCAGTACTTC,CAWSLGGAGETQYF
few,TRBD1,TRBV5-1,TRBJ1-2,TGCGCCAGCAGCTTGGGGACAGGAGCTAACTATGGCTACACCTTC,CASSLGTGANYGYTF
-,TRBD1,TRBV19,TRBJ1-1,TGTGCCAGTAGTATTCGACCAATAGGGGCAGGGGGCTGGAAGGAGGGCACTGAAGCTTTCTTT,CASSIRPIGAGGWKEGTEAFF
-,TRBD1,TRBV5-1,TRBJ1-1,TGCGCCAGCAGCCGAGCTACAGGGGGAAACACTGAAGCTTTCTTT,CASSRATGGNTEAFF
-,-,TRBV6-5,TRBJ1-2,TGTGCCAGCAGGCAGGGCGGGACTAACTATGGCTACACCTTC,CASRQGGTNYGYTF
-,-,TRBV7-9,TRBJ1-6,TGTGCCAGCAACAGGCAGGGCTCCTATAATTCACCCCTCCACTTT,CASNRQGSYNSPLHF